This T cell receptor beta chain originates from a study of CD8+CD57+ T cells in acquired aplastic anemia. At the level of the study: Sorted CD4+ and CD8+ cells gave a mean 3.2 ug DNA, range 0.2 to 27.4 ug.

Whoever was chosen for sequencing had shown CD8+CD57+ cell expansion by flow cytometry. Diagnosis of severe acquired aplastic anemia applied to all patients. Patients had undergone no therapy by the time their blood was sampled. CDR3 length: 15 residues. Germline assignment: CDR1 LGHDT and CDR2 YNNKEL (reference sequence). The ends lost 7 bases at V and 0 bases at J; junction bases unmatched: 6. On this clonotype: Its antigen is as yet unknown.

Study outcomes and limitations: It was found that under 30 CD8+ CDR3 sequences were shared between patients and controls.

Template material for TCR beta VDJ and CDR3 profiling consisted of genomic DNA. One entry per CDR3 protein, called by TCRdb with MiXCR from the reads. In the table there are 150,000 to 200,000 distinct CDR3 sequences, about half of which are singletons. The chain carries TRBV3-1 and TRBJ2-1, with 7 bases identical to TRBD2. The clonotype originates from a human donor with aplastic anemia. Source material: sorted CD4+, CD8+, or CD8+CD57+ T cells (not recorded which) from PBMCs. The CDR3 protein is CASTSGRGSYNEQFF. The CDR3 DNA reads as TGTGCCAGCACCTCAGGGAGGGGCTCCTACAATGAGCAGTTCTTC.